Shown below are 10 T cell receptor beta chains from a single sample sequenced in a study of cytomegalovirus exposure and HLA in healthy donors. Primers for the PCR totalled 60 Vbeta and 13 Jbeta. The assay was immunoSEQ multiplex PCR, and TCRdb's table has in-frame clones only and misses some. Seen here are over 100,000 clones, around three quarters observed once, and the top ten hold about 3.3%. Specimen: PBMCs. The receptors shown here come from a woman between 25 and 40 years old in good health and CMV-seropositive.

The V and J genes are TRBV5-6 and TRBJ2-6; 9 bases line up with TRBD1. The CDR3 runs to 17 residues. Germline-derived CDR1 and CDR2 are SGHDT and YYEEEE. The V segment lost 4 bases and the J segment 2 bases; nucleotides outside the gene matches: 7. The CDR3 bases are TGTGCCAGCAGCCCGGGACAGGGAGGGACTGGGGCCAACGTCCTGACTTTC. This codes for CASSPGQGGTGANVLTF.

This chain connects TRBV29-1 to TRBJ1-2; 11 positions agree with TRBD1. V was pared by 6 bases and J by 6 bases, with 6 bases of the junction left unmatched. The CDR3 runs to 13 residues. Looked up from germline, CDR1 is SQVTM and CDR2 is ANQGSEA. The CDR3 region is CSVGQGASNGYTF. CDR3 DNA: TGCAGCGTAGGACAGGGGGCGTCGAATGGCTACACCTTC.

This rearrangement joins TRBV5-6 to TRBJ1-2, with 8 bases lining up with TRBD1. J was trimmed by 5 bases and V by 4 bases; bases with no gene match: 7. Germline lookup yields CDR1 SGHDT and CDR2 YYEEEE. This CDR3 region has 14 residues. CDR3 sequence reads: CASSPHRTGYGYTF. In DNA form, the CDR3 reads TGTGCCAGCAGCCCCCATAGGACAGGGTATGGCTACACCTTC.

This chain uses TRBV25-1 with TRBJ1-2; no firm D call. Trimming removed 8 bases from V and 7 bases from J, with 11 bases in between. CDR3 length: 11 amino acids. Germline V lookup: CDR1 MGHDK, CDR2 SYGVNS. CDR3 sequence (DNA): TGTGCCAGCTTTGAGGTGATTGGCTACACCTTC. Its protein is CASFEVIGYTF.

The chain has TRBV4-1 and TRBJ2-5; 10 bases line up with TRBD2. Gene TRBJ2-7 matches the end of the DNA better, so the J call may be wrong. This CDR3 has 19 residues. CDR1 is MGHRA, CDR2 YSYEKL, per germline. CDR3 amino acids: CASSHVDASGGARWNEQYF. CDR3 nucleotide sequence: TGCGCCAGCAGCCATGTGGATGCGAGCGGGGGGGCCAGGTGGAACGAGCAGTACTTC.

The genes are TRBV4-2 and TRBJ2-7; D might be TRBD2 (7 bases). Per germline, CDR1 LGHNA and CDR2 YNFKEQ. The CDR3 is 15 amino acids. The V end was cut by 1 base, the J end by 2 bases, with 12 bases between. Written as DNA, the CDR3 is TGTGCCAGCAGCCAAGGCCTGGGGGGGCCCTACGAGCAGTACTTC. Residues: CASSQGLGGPYEQYF.

V is TRBV4-3 and J is TRBJ2-1; no definite D call. There are 13 residues in the CDR3. Trimming cost V 4 bases and J 4 bases, with 8 bases left between them. Germline V gene lookup returns CDR1 LGHNA and CDR2 YSLEER. The CDR3 here is CASSRATYNEQFF. The CDR3 nucleotides read TGCGCCAGCAGCCGGGCGACATACAATGAGCAGTTCTTC.

The rearrangement links TRBV5-5 to TRBJ2-5, with TRBD2 matching over 9 bases. The germline V gene encodes CDR1 SGHKS and CDR2 YYEKEE (reference sequence). Unmatched junction bases numbered 7, after V lost 2 bases and J lost 5 bases. CDR3 size: 15 residues. The CDR3 loop is CASSFGSLAGETQYF. CDR3 DNA sequence: TGTGCCAGCAGCTTCGGATCCCTAGCGGGGGAGACCCAGTACTTC.

The CDR3 spells CATSLQGPGDTIYF. The CDR3 nucleotides are TGTGCCACCAGCCTACAGGGACCCGGGGACACCATATATTTT. The chain joins TRBV15 to TRBJ1-3, with D possibly TRBD1 on 6 matching bases. The CDR3 totals 14 residues. V was cut by 5 bases and J by 8 bases, with 16 bases left in between. Germline V gene sequence: CDR1 LNHNV, CDR2 YYDKDF (reference sequence).

This rearrangement joins TRBV28 to TRBJ2-7, with 8 bases that match TRBD1. Per germline, CDR1 MDHEN and CDR2 SYDVKM. CDR3 length: 14 residues. V lost 11 bases, J lost 2 bases, and 11 bases stayed unmatched. CDR3 DNA sequence: TGTGCCTCAAATAAAGCACAGGGGGCCTACGAGCAGTACTTC. Its translation: CASNKAQGAYEQYF.